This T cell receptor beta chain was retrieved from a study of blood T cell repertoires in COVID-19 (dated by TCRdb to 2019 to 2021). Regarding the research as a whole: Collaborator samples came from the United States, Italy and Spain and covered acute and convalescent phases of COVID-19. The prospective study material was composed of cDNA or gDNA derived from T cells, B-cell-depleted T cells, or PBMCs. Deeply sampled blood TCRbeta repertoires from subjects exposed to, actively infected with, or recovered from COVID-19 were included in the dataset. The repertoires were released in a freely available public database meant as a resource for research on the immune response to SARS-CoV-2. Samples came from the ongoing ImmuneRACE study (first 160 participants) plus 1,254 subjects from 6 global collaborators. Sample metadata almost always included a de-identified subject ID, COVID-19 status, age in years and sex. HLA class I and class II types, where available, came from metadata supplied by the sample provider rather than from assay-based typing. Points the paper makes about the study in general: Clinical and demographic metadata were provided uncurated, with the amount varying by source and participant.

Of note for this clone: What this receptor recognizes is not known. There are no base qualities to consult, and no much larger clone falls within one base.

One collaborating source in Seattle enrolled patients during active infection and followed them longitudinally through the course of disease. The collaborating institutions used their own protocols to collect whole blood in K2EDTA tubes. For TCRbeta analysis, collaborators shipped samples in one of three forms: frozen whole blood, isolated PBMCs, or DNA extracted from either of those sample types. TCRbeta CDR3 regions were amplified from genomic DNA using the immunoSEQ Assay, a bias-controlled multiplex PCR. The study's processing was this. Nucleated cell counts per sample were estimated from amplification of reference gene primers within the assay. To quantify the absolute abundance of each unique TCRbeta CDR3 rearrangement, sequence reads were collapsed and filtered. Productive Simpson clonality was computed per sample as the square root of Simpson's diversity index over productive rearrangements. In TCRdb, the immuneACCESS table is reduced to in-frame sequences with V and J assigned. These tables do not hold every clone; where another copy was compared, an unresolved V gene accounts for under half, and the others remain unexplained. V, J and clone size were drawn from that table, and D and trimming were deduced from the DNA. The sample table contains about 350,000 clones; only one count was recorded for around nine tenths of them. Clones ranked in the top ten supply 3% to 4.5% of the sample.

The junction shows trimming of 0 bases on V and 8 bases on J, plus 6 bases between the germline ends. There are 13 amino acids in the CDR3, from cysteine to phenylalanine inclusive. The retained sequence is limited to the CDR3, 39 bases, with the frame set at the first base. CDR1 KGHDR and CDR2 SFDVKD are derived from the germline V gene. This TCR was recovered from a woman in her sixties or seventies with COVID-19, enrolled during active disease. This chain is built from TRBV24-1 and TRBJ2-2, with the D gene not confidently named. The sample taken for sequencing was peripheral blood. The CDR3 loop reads CATSDLQAGELFF. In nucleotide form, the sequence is TGTGCCACCAGTGATTTGCAAGCTGGGGAGCTGTTTTTT.